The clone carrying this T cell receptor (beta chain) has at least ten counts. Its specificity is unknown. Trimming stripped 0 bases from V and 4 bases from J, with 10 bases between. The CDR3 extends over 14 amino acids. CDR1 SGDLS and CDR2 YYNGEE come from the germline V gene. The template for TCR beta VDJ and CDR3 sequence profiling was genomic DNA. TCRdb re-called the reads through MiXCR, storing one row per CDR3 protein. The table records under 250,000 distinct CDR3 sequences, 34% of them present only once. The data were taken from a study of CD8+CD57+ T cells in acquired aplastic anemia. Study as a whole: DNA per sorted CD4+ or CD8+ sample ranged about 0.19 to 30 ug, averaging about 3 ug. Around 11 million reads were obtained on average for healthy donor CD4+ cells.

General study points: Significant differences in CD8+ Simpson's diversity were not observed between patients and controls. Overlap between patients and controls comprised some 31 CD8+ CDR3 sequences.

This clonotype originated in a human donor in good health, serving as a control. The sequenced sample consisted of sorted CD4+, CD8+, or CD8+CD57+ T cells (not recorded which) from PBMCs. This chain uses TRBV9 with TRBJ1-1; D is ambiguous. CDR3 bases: TGTGCCAGCAGCGTAGGAGGGATAGGCACTGAAGCTTTCTTT. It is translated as CASSVGGIGTEAFF.